Reported below is one T cell receptor beta chain. Its antigen is unknown. This CDR3 is built from 13 residues. V dropped 10 bases and J dropped 3 bases, with 14 bases sitting between them. Germline CDR1 reads SGHTS; CDR2 reads YDEGEE. In the library, individual cDNA molecules carried attached unique molecular identifiers. TCRdb re-called the 5' RACE reads with MiXCR, one entry per CDR3 protein. The sample yields over 50,000 distinct CDR3 sequences, 11% seen once. This sample is drawn from a study of early T cells in non-severe SARS-CoV-2 infection. Broader study findings: Matching results from VDJdb favored anti-spike CD8 responses, leaving private and CD4 specificities undetected.

The sequence came from an adult who was a healthcare worker with PCR-confirmed SARS-CoV-2 infection or an uninfected control (not recorded which). V gene TRBV5-8 combines with J gene TRBJ1-5; D is ambiguous. The source material was whole blood. This CDR3 reads CAATGRYNQPQHF. CDR3 bases: TGTGCCGCCACCGGACGGTACAATCAGCCCCAGCATTTT.